A single sample gave rise to the 29 T cell receptor beta chains below, sequenced in a study of glioma-infiltrating T cells after dendritic cell vaccination. Method: immunoSEQ multiplex PCR; TCRdb's copy keeps in-frame clones and lacks some. The sample lists 60,000 to 70,000 clones, approximately 85% occurring once. The input for sequencing was blood, taken before dendritic cell vaccination. Source of these receptors: a human donor with glioblastoma.

J is TRBJ1-2 and V is TRBV28; maybe TRBD1 (6 bases). This CDR3 spans 15 amino acids. In germline, CDR1 is MDHEN, CDR2 SYDVKM. V was clipped by 2 bases and J by 4 bases, with 14 bases between them. CDR3 DNA: TGTGCCAGCAGTTTAGGAGGGGGGGTGTCCTATGGCTACACCTTC. It translates to CASSLGGGVSYGYTF.

This clone showed up just once. The chain is built from TRBV15 and TRBJ2-3, with 7 bases fitting TRBD2. Germline CDR1 LNHNV, CDR2 YYDKDF (reference sequence). CDR3 length: 15 residues. Trimming at V came to 3 bases and at J to 0 bases, leaving 3 bases not matched to a gene. The CDR3 loop is CATSRGDYSTDTQYF. The CDR3 DNA reads as TGTGCCACCAGCAGGGGGGACTATAGCACAGATACGCAGTATTTT.

In this sample, this clone turned up a few times. The chain combines TRBV4-1 with TRBJ2-5, with D unclear. The tail of the sequence fits TRBJ2-7 better, so the J call may be wrong. This CDR3 comprises 15 residues. Per germline, CDR1 MGHRA and CDR2 YSYEKL. Here the CDR3 reads CASSQGVGGTYEQYF. The CDR3 coding sequence is TGCGCCAGCAGCCAAGGGGTCGGCGGAACCTACGAGCAGTACTTC.

The chain employs TRBV30 and TRBJ2-5; a weak D match, TRBD1 (5 bases). Germline V lookup: CDR1 GTSNPN, CDR2 SVGIG (reference sequence). Trimming left V 2 bases short and J 4 bases short, with 11 bases between. This CDR3 region has 13 residues. CDR3 region: CAWSRQGRETQYF. DNA for the CDR3: TGTGCCTGGAGTCGGCAGGGTCGAGAGACCCAGTACTTC.

In regard to this clone: At one of its ends the junction is not consistent with the germline gene, which may arise from a read error. This chain joins TRBV2 and TRBJ2-7; 10 bases line up with TRBD1. Germline V gene lookup returns CDR1 SNHLY and CDR2 FYNNEI. This CDR3 spans 15 amino acids. The CDR3 nucleotides read TGTGCCAGCAGAGAAGGGACAGGGGACTCCTACGAGCAGTACTTC. It codes for CASREGTGDSYEQYF.

The V and J genes are TRBV5-1 and TRBJ2-2; 7 nucleotides match TRBD1. Losses at the gene ends were 4 bases for V and 1 base for J; bases not matched to a gene: 10. The germline CDR1 and CDR2 sequences are SGHRS and YFSETQ. The CDR3 has 17 residues. The CDR3 region is CASSVSQGKVNTGELFF. The CDR3 nucleotides are TGCGCCAGCAGCGTTTCACAGGGGAAGGTGAACACCGGGGAGCTGTTTTTT.

This clone was detected only a few times. V is TRBV6-6 and J is TRBJ1-4, with a possible D match to TRBD1 (5 bases). CDR1 is MNHNY, CDR2 SVGAGI, per germline (reference sequence). V lost 6 bases and J 4 bases, leaving 15 bases between the germline ends. CDR3 length: 15 amino acids. CDR3 bases: TGTGCCAGCAGCCCCGAGGGGAGGGGTAATGAAAAACTGTTTTTT. Residues: CASSPEGRGNEKLFF.

The CDR3 DNA is TGTGCCAGCAGCCTCAGGGGCGGGTTTTCCTACGAGCAGTACTTC. Its translation is CASSLRGGFSYEQYF. This chain links TRBV5-4 with TRBJ2-7, with a possible D match to TRBD1 (6 bases). This CDR3 has 15 amino acids. Germline V gene sequence: CDR1 SGHNT, CDR2 YYREEE (reference sequence). V was shortened by 4 bases and J by 1 base, with 15 bases between the two germline ends. Full variable domain (missing parts from reference TRBV5-4 and TRBJ2-7): ETGVTQSPTHLIKTRGQQVTLRCSSQSGHNTVSWYQQALGQGPQFIFQYYREEENGRGNFPPRFSGLQFPNYSSELNVNALELDDSALYLCASSLRGGFSYEQYFGPGTRLTVT.

The chain combines TRBV28 with TRBJ2-2, with a possible D match to TRBD1 (6 bases). This CDR3 has 17 residues. Germline V gives CDR1 MDHEN, CDR2 SYDVKM. With 4 bases removed from V and 5 bases from J, the gap between germline ends came to 20 bases. The CDR3 reads CASSSTSAGVRTGELFF. The DNA of the CDR3 is TGTGCCAGCAGTTCAACCTCCGCAGGGGTGAGGACCGGGGAGCTGTTTTTT.

The rearrangement uses TRBV2 and TRBJ1-6; the match to TRBD1 covers 7 bases. Germline assignment: CDR1 SNHLY and CDR2 FYNNEI. The CDR3 is 16 residues long. J gave up 7 bases and V 3 bases, and 9 bases lay outside the gene matches. DNA for the CDR3: TGTGCCAGCAGTGATCCGAGACAGGGAGTGAATTCACCCCTCCACTTT. Its protein is CASSDPRQGVNSPLHF.

The chain has TRBV5-1 and TRBJ2-7; D possibly corresponds to TRBD1 (5 bases). This CDR3 contains 14 residues. CDR1 and CDR2 from the germline V gene are SGHRS and YFSETQ. The V end was cut by 0 bases, the J end by 3 bases, with 10 bases between. The CDR3 is CASSLVPTVYEQYF. The CDR3 DNA follows: TGCGCCAGCAGCTTGGTCCCGACAGTCTACGAGCAGTACTTC.

The chain recombines TRBV6-5 with TRBJ2-7, with a possible D match to TRBD1 (5 bases). Germline values: CDR1 MNHEY, CDR2 SVGAGI. The ends were cut back, 4 bases at V and 1 base at J, with 17 bases in the middle. The CDR3 runs 16 residues. The CDR3, as DNA: TGTGCCAGCAGTTCCACTCAGACAGTTCTTTCCTACGAGCAGTACTTC. Its protein is CASSSTQTVLSYEQYF.

The V and J genes are TRBV5-6 and TRBJ2-3; D call uncertain. Germline V gene sequence: CDR1 SGHDT, CDR2 YYEEEE. V lost 0 bases and J lost 5, with 4 bases in between. CDR3 length: 12 residues. For the CDR3, the DNA is TGTGCCAGCAGCTTGGACATAGATACGCAGTATTTT. This gives the protein CASSLDIDTQYF.

The chain recombines TRBV28 with TRBJ1-5, with D unclear. Germline-derived CDR1 and CDR2 are MDHEN and SYDVKM. The CDR3 sequence is 14 residues long. V lost 3 bases and J lost 4, with 10 bases in between. The CDR3 is CASSFLGRNQPQHF. CDR3 nucleotide sequence: TGTGCCAGCAGTTTTCTGGGCAGAAATCAGCCCCAGCATTTT.

The V call is TRBV11-2, the J call TRBJ1-3; D remains ambiguous. The CDR3 has 16 amino acids. With 3 bases removed from V and 0 bases from J, the gap between germline ends came to 12 bases. The germline gives CDR1 SGHAT, CDR2 FQNNGV. The CDR3 reads CASSFGTSNSGNTIYF. In nucleotides, the CDR3 is TGTGCCAGCAGCTTTGGTACATCAAACTCTGGAAACACCATATATTTT.

This clone was seen just once. V gene TRBV9 combines with J gene TRBJ1-2; no definite D call. Per the germline V gene, CDR1 is SGDLS and CDR2 is YYNGEE. This CDR3 spans 13 amino acids. V was shortened by 3 bases and J by 6 bases, with 12 bases between the two germline ends. The CDR3 loop is CASSAPSGHGYTF. The CDR3 DNA follows: TGTGCCAGCAGCGCCCCCAGCGGGCATGGCTACACCTTC.

This clone has a single count. CDR3 bases: TGTGCCAGCAGCTTAGGTCCGGGGTTTAACACCGGGGAGCTGTTTTTT. It is translated as CASSLGPGFNTGELFF. The genes are TRBV7-9 and TRBJ2-2; a weak D match, TRBD2 (5 bases). This CDR3 is built from 16 residues. The germline CDR1 and CDR2 sequences are SEHNR and FQNEAQ (reference sequence). The V and J ends lost 1 base and 2 bases respectively, with 11 bases between them.

The chain carries TRBV5-1 and TRBJ2-7, with 11 bases identical to TRBD1. This CDR3 region has 15 residues. Trimming cost V 1 base and J 7 bases; bases outside gene matches: 7. Germline V gives CDR1 SGHRS, CDR2 YFSETQ. The CDR3: CASSLNGQGAEEQYF. The CDR3 nucleotides read TGCGCCAGCAGCTTGAACGGACAGGGGGCGGAAGAGCAGTACTTC.

The V and J genes are TRBV2 and TRBJ2-7; 10 bases are a match to TRBD1. CDR1 is SNHLY, CDR2 FYNNEI, per germline. The CDR3 runs 14 residues. The ends lost 11 bases at V and 0 bases at J; junction bases unmatched: 7. The CDR3 region is CAFKDRGFSYEQYF. The CDR3 bases are TGTGCCTTCAAGGACAGGGGGTTCTCCTACGAGCAGTACTTC.

The genes are TRBV2 and TRBJ2-2; the match to TRBD2 covers 12 bases. After removal of 7 bases from V and 6 bases from J, the junction contained 3 bases not matched to a gene. Germline assignment: CDR1 SNHLY and CDR2 FYNNEI. The CDR3 runs to 14 residues. DNA for the CDR3: TGTGCCAGCATGGCTAGCGGGGGGGCCGGGGAGCTGTTTTTT. Translation: CASMASGGAGELFF.

The chain recombines TRBV10-3 with TRBJ2-7, with 9 bases that match TRBD1. V lost 8 bases to trimming and J lost 6 bases; unmatched junction nucleotides: 14. Germline loops: CDR1 ENHRY, CDR2 SYGVKD. CDR3 length: 15 amino acids. Written as DNA, the CDR3 is TGTGCCATCCTGGCCTCCCGGGACAGGGCGGGCGAGCAGTACTTC. Its translation is CAILASRDRAGEQYF.

The V gene is TRBV13, the J gene TRBJ1-6; 7 bases are shared with TRBD1. The germline V gene encodes CDR1 PRHDT and CDR2 FYEKMQ (reference sequence). V dropped 0 bases and J dropped 4; count of bases not matched to a gene: 0. The CDR3 runs to 15 residues. The CDR3, as DNA: TGTGCCAGCAGCTTAGGGACAGGGTATAATTCACCCCTCCACTTT. This translates into CASSLGTGYNSPLHF.

V gene TRBV19 combines with J gene TRBJ2-3; 10 positions agree with TRBD2. Germline assignment: CDR1 LNHDA and CDR2 SQIVND (reference sequence). This CDR3 region has 17 residues. Trimming at V came to 3 bases and at J to 6 bases, leaving 12 bases not matched to a gene. Here the CDR3 reads CASSMVYSGGSRDTQYF. CDR3 nucleotides: TGTGCCAGTAGTATGGTTTATAGCGGGGGGTCAAGGGATACGCAGTATTTT.

The CDR3 DNA reads TGTGCCAGCAGCTGGGCCCAGGTGGGGGGGGATACGCAGTATTTT. This translates into CASSWAQVGGDTQYF. The J gene is TRBJ2-3, the V gene TRBV7-2; the match to TRBD2 covers 7 bases. Germline lookup yields CDR1 SGHTA and CDR2 FQGNSA. The ends lost 4 bases at V and 6 bases at J; junction bases unmatched: 10. The CDR3 extends over 15 amino acids.

V gene TRBV27 combines with J gene TRBJ2-4; 9 bases are a match to TRBD2. The CDR3 runs to 14 residues. Germline V gene data show CDR1 as MNHEY and CDR2 as SMNVEV (reference sequence). V lost 0 bases, J lost 9 bases, and 3 bases stayed unmatched. The DNA for the CDR3 is TGTGCCAGCAGTTTATCGGGTAGCGGGAGCATTCAGTACTTC. Protein: CASSLSGSGSIQYF.

V gene TRBV5-1 combines with J gene TRBJ2-7, with TRBD2 identical over 7 bases. Germline CDR1 is SGHRS and CDR2 is YFSETQ. The CDR3 is 16 residues long. J gave up 0 bases and V 2 bases, and 8 bases lay outside the gene matches. CDR3 amino acids: CASSFGASGSSYEQYF. CDR3 bases: TGCGCCAGCAGCTTTGGAGCTAGCGGCAGCTCCTACGAGCAGTACTTC. Drawing the rest from reference TRBV5-1 and TRBJ2-7, the complete variable domain is KAGVTQTPRYLIKTRGQQVTLSCSPISGHRSVSWYQQTPGQGLQFLFEYFSETQRNKGNFPGRFSGRQFSNSRSEMNVSTLELGDSALYLCASSFGASGSSYEQYFGPGTRLTVT.

DNA of the CDR3: TGTGCCAGTAGTCCCAGCGGGGCCCCCACCGGGGAGCTGTTTTTT. This encodes CASSPSGAPTGELFF. The chain couples TRBV19 to TRBJ2-2; 7 bases line up with TRBD2. The CDR3 loop spans 15 amino acids. Per germline, CDR1 LNHDA and CDR2 SQIVND (reference sequence). Losses at the gene ends were 5 bases for V and 4 bases for J; bases not matched to a gene: 7.

This chain links TRBV19 with TRBJ1-1; TRBD1 might be the D (5 bases). V was pared by 10 bases and J by 5 bases, with 20 bases between. This CDR3 comprises 14 residues. Germline values: CDR1 LNHDA, CDR2 SQIVND (reference sequence). Here the CDR3 DNA reads TGTGCCACCTCCCCGGCGGGGACTAGGACTGAAGCTTTCTTT. Protein: CATSPAGTRTEAFF.

Relative to its sample, this clone is medium-sized. The J gene is TRBJ2-2, the V gene TRBV4-1; TRBD1 agrees at 8 bases. After removal of 0 bases from V and 7 bases from J, the junction contained 10 bases not matched to a gene. The CDR3 sequence is 17 residues long. CDR1 is MGHRA, CDR2 YSYEKL, per germline. CDR3 in DNA: TGCGCCAGCAGCCAAGAAGGGCTCCAGGGGGCGGGCGGGGAGCTGTTTTTT. Its protein product is CASSQEGLQGAGGELFF.